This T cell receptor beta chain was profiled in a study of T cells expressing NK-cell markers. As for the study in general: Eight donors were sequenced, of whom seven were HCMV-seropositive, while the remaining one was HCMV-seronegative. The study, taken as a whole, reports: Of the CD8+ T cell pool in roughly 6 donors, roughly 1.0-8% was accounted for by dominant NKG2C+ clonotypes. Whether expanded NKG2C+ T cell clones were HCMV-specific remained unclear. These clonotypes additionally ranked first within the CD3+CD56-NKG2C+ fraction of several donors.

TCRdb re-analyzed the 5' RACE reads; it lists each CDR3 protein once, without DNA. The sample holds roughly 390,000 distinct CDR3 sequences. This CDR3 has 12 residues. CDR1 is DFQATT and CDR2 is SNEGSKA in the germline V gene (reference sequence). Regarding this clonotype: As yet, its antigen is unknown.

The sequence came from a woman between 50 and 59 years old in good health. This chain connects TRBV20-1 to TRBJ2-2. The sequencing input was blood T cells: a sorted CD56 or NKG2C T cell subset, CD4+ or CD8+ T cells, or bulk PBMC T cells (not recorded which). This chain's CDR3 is CSGSRNTGELFF.